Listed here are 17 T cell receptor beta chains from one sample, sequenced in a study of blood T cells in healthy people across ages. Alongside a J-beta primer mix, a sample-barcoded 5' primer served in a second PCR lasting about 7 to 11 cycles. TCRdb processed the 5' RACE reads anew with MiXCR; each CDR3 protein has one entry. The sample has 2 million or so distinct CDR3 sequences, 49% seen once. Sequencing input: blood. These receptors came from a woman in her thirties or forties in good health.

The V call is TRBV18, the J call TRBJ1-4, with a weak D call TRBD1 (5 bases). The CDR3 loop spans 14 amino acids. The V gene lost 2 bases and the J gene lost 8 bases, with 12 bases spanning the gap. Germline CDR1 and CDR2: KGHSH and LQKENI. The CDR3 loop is CASSPGAFGEKLFF. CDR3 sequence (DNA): TGTGCCAGCTCACCAGGGGCCTTTGGGGAAAAACTGTTTTTT.

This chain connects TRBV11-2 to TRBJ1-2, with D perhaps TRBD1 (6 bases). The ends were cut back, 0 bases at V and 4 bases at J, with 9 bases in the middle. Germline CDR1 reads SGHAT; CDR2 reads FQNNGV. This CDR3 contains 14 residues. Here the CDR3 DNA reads TGTGCCAGCAGCTTAGAGGGGGGCAGCTATGGCTACACCTTC. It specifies CASSLEGGSYGYTF.

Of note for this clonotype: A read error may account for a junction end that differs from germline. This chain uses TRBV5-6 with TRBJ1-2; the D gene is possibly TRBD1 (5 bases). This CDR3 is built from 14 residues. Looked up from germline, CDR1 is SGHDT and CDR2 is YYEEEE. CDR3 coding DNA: TGTGCCAGCAGCGGGGACGGTAGGACCTATGACTACACCTTC. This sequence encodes CASSGDGRTYDYTF.

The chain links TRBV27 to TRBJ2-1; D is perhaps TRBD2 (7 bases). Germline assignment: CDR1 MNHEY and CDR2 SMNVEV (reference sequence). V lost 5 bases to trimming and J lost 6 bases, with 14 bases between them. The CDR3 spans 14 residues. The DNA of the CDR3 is TGTGCCAGCAGTGTCGGGGGGCCATTCAATGAGCAGTTCTTC. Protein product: CASSVGGPFNEQFF.

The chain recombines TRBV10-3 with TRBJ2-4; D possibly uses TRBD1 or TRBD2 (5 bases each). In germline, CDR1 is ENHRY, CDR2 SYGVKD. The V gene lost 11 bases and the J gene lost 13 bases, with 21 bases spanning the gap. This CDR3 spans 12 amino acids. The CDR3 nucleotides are TGTGCCTCCCAAACGGGGCGCGGTGAGCAGTACTTC. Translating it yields CASQTGRGEQYF.

CDR3 amino acids: CASSRTGKQAFF. The CDR3 DNA sequence: TGTGCCAGCAGCCGGACAGGGAAACAAGCTTTCTTT. The V call is TRBV6-5, the J call TRBJ1-1; TRBD1 aligns across 8 bases. J was trimmed by 9 bases and V by 6 bases; bases with no gene match: 6. The CDR3 spans 12 residues. Germline V lookup: CDR1 MNHEY, CDR2 SVGAGI.

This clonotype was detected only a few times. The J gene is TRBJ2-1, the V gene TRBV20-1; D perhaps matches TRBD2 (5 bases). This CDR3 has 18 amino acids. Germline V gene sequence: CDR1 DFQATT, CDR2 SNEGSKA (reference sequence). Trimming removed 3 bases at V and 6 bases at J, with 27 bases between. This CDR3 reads CSARAADVPPLFGNEQFF. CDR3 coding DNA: TGCAGTGCTAGGGCAGCGGACGTCCCTCCCCTTTTCGGCAATGAGCAGTTCTTC.

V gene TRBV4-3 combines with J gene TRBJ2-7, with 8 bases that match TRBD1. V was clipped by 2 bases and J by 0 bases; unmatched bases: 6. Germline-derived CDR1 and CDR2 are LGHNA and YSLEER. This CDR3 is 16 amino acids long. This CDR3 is CASSQTGGKTSYEQYF. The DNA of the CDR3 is TGCGCCAGCAGCCAAACAGGGGGGAAGACCTCCTACGAGCAGTACTTC.

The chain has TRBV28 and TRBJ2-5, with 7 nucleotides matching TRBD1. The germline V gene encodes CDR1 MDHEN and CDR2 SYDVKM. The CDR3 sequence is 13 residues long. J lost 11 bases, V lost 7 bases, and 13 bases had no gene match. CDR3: CASIRGGGLKQYF. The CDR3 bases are TGTGCCAGCATCCGAGGGGGCGGGCTGAAGCAGTACTTC.

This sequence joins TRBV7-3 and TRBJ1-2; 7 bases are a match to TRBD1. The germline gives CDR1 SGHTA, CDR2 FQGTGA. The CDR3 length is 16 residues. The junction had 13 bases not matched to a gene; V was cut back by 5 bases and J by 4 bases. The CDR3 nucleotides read TGTGCCAGCAGCAACCAACAGGGGTCGATTGGCTATGGCTACACCTTC. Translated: CASSNQQGSIGYGYTF.

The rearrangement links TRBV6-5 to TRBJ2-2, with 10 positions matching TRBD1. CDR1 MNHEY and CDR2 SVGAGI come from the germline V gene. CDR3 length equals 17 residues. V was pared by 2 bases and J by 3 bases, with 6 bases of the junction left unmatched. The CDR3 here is CASSYRRTGGYTGELFF. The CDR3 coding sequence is TGTGCCAGCAGTTACCGACGGACAGGGGGTTACACCGGGGAGCTGTTTTTT.

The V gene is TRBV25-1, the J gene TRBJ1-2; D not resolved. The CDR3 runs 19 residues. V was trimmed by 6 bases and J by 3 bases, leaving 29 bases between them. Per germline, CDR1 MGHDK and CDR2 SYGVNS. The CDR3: CASRGSSDQVTKQYYGYTF. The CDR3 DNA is TGTGCCAGCAGGGGTTCTTCGGATCAGGTCACCAAACAGTACTATGGCTACACCTTC.

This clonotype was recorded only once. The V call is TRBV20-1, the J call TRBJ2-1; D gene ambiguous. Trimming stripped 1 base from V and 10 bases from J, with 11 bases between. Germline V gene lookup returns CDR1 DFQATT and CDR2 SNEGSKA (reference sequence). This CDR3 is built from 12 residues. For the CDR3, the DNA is TGCAGTGCTAGAGCCCCGTTGTCGGAGCAGTTCTTC. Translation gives CSARAPLSEQFF.

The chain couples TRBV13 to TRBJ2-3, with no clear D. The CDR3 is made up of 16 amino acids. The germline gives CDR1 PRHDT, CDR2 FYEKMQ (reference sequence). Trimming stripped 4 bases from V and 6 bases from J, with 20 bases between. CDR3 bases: TGTGCCAGCAGCTCTAACCAGGCCTGGGGTCGGGATACGCAGTATTTT. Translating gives CASSSNQAWGRDTQYF.

CDR3 sequence (DNA): TGTGCCAGCAGTTTATCGGGACCCTTACTAGCGGAGACCCAGTACTTC. It codes for CASSLSGPLLAETQYF. This sequence joins TRBV27 and TRBJ2-5, with 7 bases lining up with TRBD2. Germline values: CDR1 MNHEY, CDR2 SMNVEV (reference sequence). The trim removed 0 bases at V and 5 bases at J, leaving 9 bases unmatched. The CDR3 is 16 residues long.

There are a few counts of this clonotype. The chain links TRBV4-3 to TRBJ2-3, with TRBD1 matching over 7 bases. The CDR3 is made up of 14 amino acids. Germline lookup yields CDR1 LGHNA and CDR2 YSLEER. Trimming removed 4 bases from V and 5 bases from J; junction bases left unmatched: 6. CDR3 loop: CASSRATGRDTQYF. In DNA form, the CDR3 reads TGCGCCAGCAGCCGAGCGACAGGGAGAGATACGCAGTATTTT.

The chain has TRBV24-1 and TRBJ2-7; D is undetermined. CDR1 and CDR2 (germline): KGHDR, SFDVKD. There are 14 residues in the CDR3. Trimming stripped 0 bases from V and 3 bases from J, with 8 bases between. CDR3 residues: CATSDLIRNYEQYF. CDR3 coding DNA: TGTGCCACCAGTGATTTGATCCGAAACTACGAGCAGTACTTC.